This T cell receptor (beta chain) was recorded in a study of T-cell reconstitution after alpha-beta-depleted transplantation in children listed by TCRdb under 2016. Looking at the study overall: T-cell immune reconstitution after TCRalphabeta/CD19-depleted allogeneic hematopoietic cell transplantation in children was quantitatively tracked in the study by means of TCR repertoire profiling.

On the study overall, not on this receptor specifically: In some patients, high TCRbeta diversity at day 60 was attributed to recipient T cells and intrathymic progenitors that had survived conditioning. Apparently early alphabetaT-cell count recovery about two months after transplant reportedly relied on only several hundred rapidly expanded clones derived from non-depleted graft cells. Hyperexpanded clone frequencies declined over subsequent months; after one year, T-cell counts and TCRbeta diversity were mostly attributed to newly produced T cells.

This clonotype occurred a few times. Its cognate antigen has yet to be identified. Qualities for individual bases were not recorded, and no much larger clone is one base off. Per the germline V gene, LGHNA is the CDR1 and YSLEER is the CDR2. The CDR3, cysteine through phenylalanine, is 17 amino acids long. Only the CDR3 DNA stays, 51 bases, in frame from base 1. V was cut back by 0 bases and J by 0 bases, leaving a gap of 15 bases between them. Library creation used PCR. The run used an Illumina HiSeq 2500. TCR library preparation used molecular barcoding, with unique molecular identifiers applied to normalize quantification of the TCRbeta repertoire. TCRdb trimmed the raw reads at Q25, called clones with MiXCR and kept productive beta chains. CDR3 protein duplicates are merged, each entry listing the most common genes and DNA. The sample includes 300,000 to 400,000 distinct CDR3 sequences, with 16% observed a single time. The top ten clones comprise just over 40% of the sample.

This specimen's treatment or condition label, interpreted: allogeneic hematopoietic cell transplantation with graft depleted of TCRalphabeta T cells and CD19 B cells. The transplant recipients were children given TCRalphabeta/CD19-depleted allogeneic hematopoietic cell grafts. The chain is assembled from TRBV4-3 and TRBJ2-7; the best D guess is TRBD2, with 6 bases matching. The TCR comes from a male patient aged 2-15 years who had a stem cell transplant for acute lymphoblastic leukemia, so the T cells may come from the graft donor. The sample was PBMCs, mostly from graft donor cells, taken 360 days after TCRalphabeta/CD19-depleted stem cell transplant. The bases are TGCGCCAGCAGCCAAGATGCCCGATTGGACTACTCCTACGAGCAGTACTTC. This encodes CASSQDARLDYSYEQYF.